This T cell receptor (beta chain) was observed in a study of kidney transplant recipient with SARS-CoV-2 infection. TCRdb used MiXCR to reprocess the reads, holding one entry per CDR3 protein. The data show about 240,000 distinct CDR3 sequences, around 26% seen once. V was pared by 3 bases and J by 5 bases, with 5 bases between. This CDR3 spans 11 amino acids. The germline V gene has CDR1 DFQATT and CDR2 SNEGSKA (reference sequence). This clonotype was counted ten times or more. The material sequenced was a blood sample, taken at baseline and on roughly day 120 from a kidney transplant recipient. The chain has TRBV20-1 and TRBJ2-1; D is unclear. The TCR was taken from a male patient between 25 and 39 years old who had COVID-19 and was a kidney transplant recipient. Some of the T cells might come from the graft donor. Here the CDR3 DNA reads TGCAGTGCTAGGCTACACAATGAGCAGTTCTTC. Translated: CSARLHNEQFF.